This TCR beta chain originates from a study of shared clonotypes between healthy human individuals. Clones were read by immunoSEQ multiplex PCR, and TCRdb kept only the in-frame ones, dropping some. Here the sample spans hundreds of thousands of clones, around 78% being singletons. J lost 6 bases, V lost 6 bases, and 10 bases had no gene match. CDR3 size: 14 residues. CDR1 and CDR2 from the germline V gene are LNHDA and SQIVND (reference sequence). The chain recombines TRBV19 with TRBJ2-7, with TRBD2 matching 8 bases. The sequence was obtained from a woman aged 25-40 years in good health. Sequences were obtained from memory CD4+ T cells sorted from blood. Subset specified: CD45RA-negative fraction. The CDR3 DNA is TGTGCCAGTAGGCGACCGGGACTAGTAGGCGAGCAGTACTTC. Its protein is CASRRPGLVGEQYF.